The 24 T cell receptor beta chains presented below share a single source sample, sequenced in a study of cytotoxic CD8 clonotypes in ibrutinib-treated CLL. Clones were read by immunoSEQ multiplex PCR, and TCRdb kept only the in-frame ones, dropping some. The sample holds a few hundred thousand clones, 60% to 75% seen once. The material was PBMCs, obtained after 24 months of ibrutinib treatment. These receptors all come from a human donor with chronic lymphocytic leukemia.

This clone has only a few counts. The chain uses TRBV7-2 and TRBJ2-2; 12 bases fit TRBD1. The CDR3 has 17 amino acids. The germline V gene encodes CDR1 SGHTA and CDR2 FQGNSA. V dropped 5 bases and J dropped 7; count of bases not matched to a gene: 11. CDR3 sequence: CASSTGPGTGGHGELFF. The DNA for the CDR3 is TGTGCCAGCAGCACGGGGCCCGGGACAGGGGGCCACGGGGAGCTGTTTTTT. Combining the CDR3 with reference TRBV7-2 and TRBJ2-2 gives the whole variable domain GAGVSQSPSNKVTEKGKDVELRCDPISGHTALYWYRQSLGQGLEFLIYFQGNSAPDKSGLPSDRFSAERTGGSVSTLTIQRTQQEDSAVYLCASSTGPGTGGHGELFFGEGSRLTVL.

This sequence joins TRBV4-3 and TRBJ2-4; TRBD2 matches at 12 bases. The V gene's germline CDR1 is LGHNA and CDR2 YSLEER. The CDR3 extends over 16 amino acids. The junction had 6 bases not matched to a gene; V was cut back by 0 bases and J by 9 bases. The CDR3 is CASSQELAGGLGIQYF. DNA for the CDR3: TGCGCCAGCAGCCAAGAACTAGCGGGAGGTCTTGGCATTCAGTACTTC.

This clone was picked up one time. V gene TRBV9 combines with J gene TRBJ1-1, with no clear D. Trimming took off 2 bases at V and 1 base at J, with 18 bases between the two ends. CDR1 is SGDLS and CDR2 is YYNGEE in the germline V gene. This CDR3 spans 17 amino acids. The CDR3 DNA sequence: TGTGCCAGCAGCGTTAGACCTGCCTCACTGACGAACACTGAAGCTTTCTTT. Its translation is CASSVRPASLTNTEAFF.

This clone was detected once. The chain has TRBV29-1 and TRBJ2-7, with TRBD2 identical over 9 bases. The CDR3 is 15 residues long. Trimming took 1 base from V and 3 from J; bases not matched to a gene: 7. Germline lookup yields CDR1 SQVTM and CDR2 ANQGSEA. CDR3 nucleotide sequence: TGCAGCGTTGAAGGCGAGACTAGCGGCCTCTACGAGCAGTACTTC. Translation: CSVEGETSGLYEQYF.

This clone has only a few counts. An end of the junction differs from the germline gene, which may be a read error. The chain has TRBV7-7 and TRBJ2-3; either TRBD1 or TRBD2 may fit D (5 bases each). This CDR3 has 15 residues. Germline CDR1 SSHAT, CDR2 FNYEAQ (reference sequence). CDR3 coding DNA: TGTGCTAGCAGCAGAGGGGTCCTTAGCACAGATACGCAGTATTTT. This codes for CASSRGVLSTDTQYF.

The genes are TRBV9 and TRBJ2-7; D remains unclear. The germline CDR1 and CDR2 sequences are SGDLS and YYNGEE. V was trimmed by 1 base and J by 5 bases, leaving 10 bases between them. The CDR3 has 13 residues. This chain's CDR3 is CASSVSQAHEQYF. Here the CDR3 DNA reads TGTGCCAGCAGCGTAAGTCAGGCGCACGAGCAGTACTTC.

V and J are TRBV5-6 and TRBJ1-2, with 9 bases aligning to TRBD1. This CDR3 contains 13 residues. The V gene end was trimmed by 6 bases and the J gene end by 9 bases; junction bases not matched to a gene: 9. Looked up from germline, CDR1 is SGHDT and CDR2 is YYEEEE. For the CDR3, the DNA is TGTGCCAGCACCCCACAGGGGGCCAAAAGCTACACCTTC. This encodes CASTPQGAKSYTF.

This clone has only one observation. The rearrangement joins TRBV7-3 to TRBJ2-5; 8 positions match TRBD1. From germline, CDR1 is SGHTA and CDR2 FQGTGA. V lost 4 bases to trimming and J lost 4 bases; unmatched junction nucleotides: 2. The length of the CDR3 is 13 residues. CDR3 bases: TGTGCCAGCAGCTGGACAGGGTCAGAGACCCAGTACTTC. Protein: CASSWTGSETQYF.

The chain has TRBV4-1 and TRBJ2-1; 11 positions agree with TRBD2. CDR1 is MGHRA, CDR2 YSYEKL, per germline. There are 16 residues in the CDR3. V was pared by 1 base and J by 5 bases, with 4 bases of the junction left unmatched. CDR3 coding DNA: TGCGCCAGCAGCCAAGTGACTAGCGGGGTAAACAATGAGCAGTTCTTC. Its protein product is CASSQVTSGVNNEQFF.

The V call is TRBV5-4, the J call TRBJ1-5; D is possibly TRBD1 (6 bases). The CDR3 sequence is 18 residues long. Per germline, CDR1 SGHNT and CDR2 YYREEE (reference sequence). Trimming stripped 3 bases from V and 5 bases from J, with 24 bases between. The DNA for the CDR3 is TGTGCCAGCAGCTGGGCCGACAGGCAGGACGGGTCAGATCAGCCCCAGCATTTT. Translating it yields CASSWADRQDGSDQPQHF.

The J gene is TRBJ2-1, the V gene TRBV6-6; TRBD2 agrees at 7 bases. The CDR3 extends over 15 amino acids. V was clipped by 4 bases and J by 0 bases; unmatched bases: 3. Germline V lookup: CDR1 MNHNY, CDR2 SVGAGI (reference sequence). CDR3 bases: TGTGCCAGCAGTTTAGCGGGTACCTCCTACAATGAGCAGTTCTTC. It yields the protein CASSLAGTSYNEQFF.

The CDR3 DNA follows: TGCAGCGTTGGGGACAGGGCACGGGAAAAACTGTTTTTT. Its protein product is CSVGDRAREKLFF. The rearrangement joins TRBV29-1 to TRBJ1-4; TRBD1 matches 9 bases. The CDR3 consists of 13 residues. Per germline, CDR1 SQVTM and CDR2 ANQGSEA. V shed 4 bases, J shed 8 bases, and the junction held 5 bases outside the gene matches.

The chain's CDR3 is CASRTSGSSYNEQFF. The CDR3 DNA reads TGTGCCAGCAGGACTAGCGGGAGCTCCTACAATGAGCAGTTCTTC. V is TRBV28 and J is TRBJ2-1, with 12 bases lining up with TRBD2. V lost 6 bases and J lost 0; bases outside the gene matches: 0. CDR1 is MDHEN and CDR2 is SYDVKM in the germline V gene. The CDR3 consists of 15 residues.

The V and J genes are TRBV30 and TRBJ2-1; TRBD2 matches at 7 bases. The V and J ends lost 3 bases and 9 bases, in that order; junction bases with no gene match: 8. This CDR3 has 13 residues. Germline CDR1 and CDR2: GTSNPN and SVGIG (reference sequence). DNA of the CDR3: TGTGCCTGGAGCCTATCCTCGGGGGGTGAGCAGTTCTTC. Translating it yields CAWSLSSGGEQFF.

This clone has just a few counts. The genes are TRBV21-1 and TRBJ2-7; the table's D call, TRBD1, was not checked against the DNA. TRBV21-1 is marked as a pseudogene. CDR3 size: 13 residues. In DNA form, the CDR3 reads TGTGCCAGCAGCTTTACAGTTTTCTACGAGCAGTACTTC. As protein: CASSFTVFYEQYF.

The chain carries TRBV18 and TRBJ1-1; no clear D. V dropped 0 bases and J dropped 4 bases, with 6 bases sitting between them. Germline loops: CDR1 KGHSH, CDR2 LQKENI. This CDR3 region has 13 residues. The CDR3 reads CASSPPIITEAFF. CDR3 in DNA: TGTGCCAGCTCACCACCCATTATCACTGAAGCTTTCTTT.

V gene TRBV19 combines with J gene TRBJ2-7; 11 positions agree with TRBD2. The length of the CDR3 is 12 residues. The germline gives CDR1 LNHDA, CDR2 SQIVND (reference sequence). Unmatched junction bases numbered 8, after V lost 9 bases and J lost 10 bases. Written as DNA, the CDR3 is TGTGCCAGCTCTTCTAGCGGGAGGTCCCAGTACTTC. Its translation: CASSSSGRSQYF.

This clone was detected a few times. This chain joins TRBV5-1 and TRBJ1-2; unclear D gene. This CDR3 has 14 amino acids. The V end was cut by 3 bases, the J end by 8 bases, with 17 bases between. The germline V gene encodes CDR1 SGHRS and CDR2 YFSETQ. CDR3 sequence: CASSSAGFNWGYTF. The CDR3 DNA follows: TGCGCCAGCAGCTCGGCAGGCTTCAACTGGGGCTACACCTTC.

The gene calls are TRBV5-6 and TRBJ1-5; TRBD1 might be the D (5 bases). The V gene lost 5 bases and the J gene lost 0 bases, with 12 bases spanning the gap. Germline loops: CDR1 SGHDT, CDR2 YYEEEE. The CDR3 totals 15 residues. The CDR3 DNA follows: TGTGCCAGCAGTGATGGACAACATAGCAATCAGCCCCAGCATTTT. The encoded protein is CASSDGQHSNQPQHF.

V gene TRBV6-5 combines with J gene TRBJ1-4; no definite D call. Trimming took 2 bases from V and 7 from J, leaving 11 bases between them. This CDR3 is 14 amino acids long. Germline loops: CDR1 MNHEY, CDR2 SVGAGI. The DNA of the CDR3 is TGTGCCAGCAGTTACGGCCCCTTGGGTGAAAAACTGTTTTTT. Protein sequence: CASSYGPLGEKLFF.

The chain joins TRBV28 to TRBJ1-1, with D tentatively TRBD1 (5 bases). CDR1 is MDHEN and CDR2 is SYDVKM in the germline V gene. Trimming removed 7 bases at V and 4 bases at J, with 16 bases between. This CDR3 has 14 amino acids. Here the CDR3 reads CASIEGLQRTEAFF. DNA of the CDR3: TGTGCCAGCATAGAGGGGCTTCAGCGCACTGAAGCTTTCTTT.

The chain has TRBV11-1 and TRBJ2-3, with 11 bases that match TRBD1. The CDR3 length is 16 residues. Trimming took 5 bases from V and 4 from J; bases not matched to a gene: 8. Germline values: CDR1 SGHAT, CDR2 FQDESV (reference sequence). The CDR3: CASSRQPGQGADTQYF. CDR3 coding DNA: TGTGCCAGCAGCAGACAGCCGGGACAGGGGGCAGATACGCAGTATTTT.

V usage is TRBV14 and J usage is TRBJ1-1, with D perhaps TRBD1 (6 bases). The CDR3 has 14 residues. The germline V and J ends were trimmed by 2 bases and 10 bases, with 17 bases remaining between them. Germline CDR1 SGHDN, CDR2 FVKESK. The CDR3 here is CASSQQNRVRGAFF. As DNA, the CDR3 is TGTGCCAGCAGCCAACAAAACAGGGTCCGAGGAGCTTTCTTT. Together with reference TRBV14 and TRBJ1-1, the CDR3 gives the full variable domain: EAGVTQFPSHSVIEKGQTVTLRCDPISGHDNLYWYRRVMGKEIKFLLHFVKESKQDESGMPNNRFLAERTGGTYSTLKVQPAELEDSGVYFCASSQQNRVRGAFFGQGTRLTVV.

The chain couples TRBV7-9 to TRBJ1-2; D remains ambiguous. The CDR3 extends over 13 amino acids. Looked up from germline, CDR1 is SEHNR and CDR2 is FQNEAQ (reference sequence). The ends were cut back, 1 base at V and 0 bases at J, with 3 bases in the middle. Here the CDR3 DNA reads TGTGCCAGCAGCTTAGTTACTAACTATGGCTACACCTTC. As protein: CASSLVTNYGYTF.